This T cell receptor beta chain was profiled in a study of cytomegalovirus exposure and HLA in healthy donors. CDR3 size: 15 residues. The germline V and J ends were trimmed by 4 bases and 7 bases, with 16 bases remaining between them. Germline values: CDR1 LNHDA, CDR2 SQIVND (reference sequence). PCR was performed using 60 Vbeta and 13 Jbeta primers. Repertoires were generated with immunoSEQ multiplex PCR, while TCRdb's copy carries only in-frame clones and drops some. The sample carries around 150,000 clones, roughly 79% recorded once. V gene TRBV19 combines with J gene TRBJ2-2; D is possibly TRBD1 (5 bases). This receptor was taken from a man between 18 and 35 years old in good health and CMV-seropositive. Source material: PBMCs. CDR3 coding DNA: TGTGCCAGTAGTACAAAGGGGTTCTGGAACGGGGAGCTGTTTTTT. Translated, it gives CASSTKGFWNGELFF. Based on the CDR3 plus reference TRBV19 and TRBJ2-2, the full variable domain is DGGITQSPKYLFRKEGQNVTLSCEQNLNHDAMYWYRQDPGQGLRLIYYSQIVNDFQKGDIAEGYSVSREKKESFPLTVTSAQKNPTAFYLCASSTKGFWNGELFFGEGSRLTVL.